This is a list of T cell receptor beta chains from one sample in a study of blood T cell repertoires in COVID-19. Data came from immunoSEQ multiplex PCR; TCRdb stores just in-frame clones and leaves some out. This sample has approximately 50,000 clones, with around 90% found just once. Sequences were obtained from peripheral blood. The receptors here all came from a man aged 45-65 years with active COVID-19. Each CDR3 is given with its conserved first and last residue. A D gene is named only where the DNA matches it firmly. Size values are once, few and many counts, or a class for expanded clones, and some rows have none.

clone size,D gene,J gene,V gene,CDR3 DNA,CDR3 protein
-,-,TRBJ2-6,TRBV27,TGTGCCAGCAGTCCATTCGGGCAGGGGACCTCTGGGGCCAACGTCCTGACTTTC,CASSPFGQGTSGANVLTF
-,TRBD2,TRBJ2-1,TRBV2,TGTGCCAGCCAGAGGGCGGGGACTACCCGACCGTTCTTC,CASQRAGTTRPFF
-,TRBD2,TRBJ2-3,TRBV10-3,TGTGCCACCGCCTTGGGTCTAGCGGGAACGGCGGATACGCAGTATTTT,CATALGLAGTADTQYF
-,TRBD2,TRBJ2-1,TRBV5-1,TGCGCCAGCAGCTTGTCTAGCGGGAGTAACGAGCAGTTCTTC,CASSLSSGSNEQFF
-,-,TRBJ2-1,TRBV7-2,TGTGCCAGCGAAGAGGGATCAACGGGAGTGTGGAATGAGCAGTTCTTC,CASEEGSTGVWNEQFF
-,TRBD1,TRBJ2-2,TRBV6-2/TRBV6-3,TGTGCCAGCAGTTACCCCAGGACAGGGGGTACCGGGGAGCTGTTTTTT,CASSYPRTGGTGELFF
-,TRBD2,TRBJ2-1,TRBV5-5,TGTGCCAGCAGCGGACGACTAGCGGCCTCCTACAATGAGCAGTTCTTC,CASSGRLAASYNEQFF
few,-,TRBJ1-6,TRBV5-5,TGTGCCAGCAGCCGGGGTTATAATTCACCCCTCCACTTT,CASSRGYNSPLHF
-,-,TRBJ2-7,TRBV7-8,TGTGCCAGCAGCCCCCCGGCAGGGGCCTACGAGCAGTACTTC,CASSPPAGAYEQYF
-,TRBD2,TRBJ2-7,TRBV7-2,TGTGCCAGCAGCTTAGCCTTAGCGGGGGGGTACGAGCAGTACTTC,CASSLALAGGYEQYF
-,TRBD2,TRBJ2-5,TRBV4-2,TGTGCCAGCAGCCACGCTAGCGGGGGACAAGAGACCCAGTACTTC,CASSHASGGQETQYF
once,TRBD1,TRBJ2-7,TRBV3-1/TRBV3-2,TGTGCCAGCAGCCTCCCGGGACAGGGGTCCAACGAGCAGTACTTC,CASSLPGQGSNEQYF
-,-,TRBJ1-3,TRBV7-8,TGTGCCAGCAGCACCGGGACAAATGGAAACACCATATATTTT,CASSTGTNGNTIYF
-,-,TRBJ2-3,TRBV5-6,TGTGCCAGCGCTGGGAGAGGAGATACGCAGTATTTT,CASAGRGDTQYF
once,TRBD1,TRBJ2-5,TRBV18,TGTGCCAGCTCACTCCTGGACAGGGGCGGAGAGACCCAGTACTTC,CASSLLDRGGETQYF
-,TRBD2,TRBJ2-1,TRBV19,TGTGCCAGTCACAGCCCCTTAGCGGGAGGACGTGAGCAGTTCTTC,CASHSPLAGGREQFF
-,TRBD1,TRBJ1-2,TRBV19,TGTGCCAGTAATGACGTCCGGGACAGAAACTATGGCTACACCTTC,CASNDVRDRNYGYTF
-,-,TRBJ2-5,TRBV7-9,TGTGCCAGCAGCTTAGCGACAGACCAAGAGACCCAGTACTTC,CASSLATDQETQYF
-,TRBD2,TRBJ2-7,TRBV5-3,TGTGCCAGAAGCTTGGCTTATGCGGGACTAGCGGTATCCTACGAGCAGTACTTC,CARSLAYAGLAVSYEQYF
-,-,TRBJ2-5,TRBV7-2,TGTGCCAGCAGCTTGGGGGGCGGGGGAACCCAGTACTTC,CASSLGGGGTQYF
once,TRBD1,TRBJ1-4,TRBV15,TGTGCCACCTCTGGACAGGGGGGTCGCTATGAAAAACTGTTTTTT,CATSGQGGRYEKLFF
-,-,TRBJ2-1,TRBV20-1,TGCAGTGCCCCTCACAATGAGCAGTTCTTC,CSAPHNEQFF
-,TRBD2,TRBJ2-7,TRBV5-1,TGCGCCAGCACACGACTAGTAGCGGGGGACGAGCAGTACTTC,CASTRLVAGDEQYF
-,-,TRBJ2-7,TRBV10-3,TGTGCCATCAGGCCCGGGAGACAGATCTACGAGCAGTACTTC,CAIRPGRQIYEQYF
-,TRBD1,TRBJ1-1,TRBV6-5,TGTGCCAGCAGACGACAGGGGGGGTACACTGAAGCTTTCTTT,CASRRQGGYTEAFF
-,TRBD1,TRBJ1-2,TRBV7-2,TGTGCCAGCATCCCAAAGACAGGGACCTATGGCTACACCTTC,CASIPKTGTYGYTF
-,-,TRBJ1-1,TRBV19,TGTGCCAGTAGTGCCAGGGGTTGGGACACTGAAGCTTTCTTT,CASSARGWDTEAFF
-,-,TRBJ1-4,TRBV3-1/TRBV3-2,TGTGCCAGCAGCCAAGAGGGGTCAGGGTTTGAAAAACTGTTTTTT,CASSQEGSGFEKLFF
-,TRBD1,TRBJ1-2,TRBV2,TGTGCCAGCAGGACAGGGGCAGGGGGCTACACCTTC,CASRTGAGGYTF
once,TRBD2,TRBJ2-2,TRBV7-2,TGTGCCAGCAGCTTATCCGGGACTAGCGGCGCGAACACCGGGGAGCTGTTTTTT,CASSLSGTSGANTGELFF
-,-,TRBJ1-5,TRBV19,TGTGCCAGTAGTATAGATTTTAAACAGCCCCAGCATTTT,CASSIDFKQPQHF
-,-,TRBJ1-2,TRBV7-2,TGTGCCAGCAGCTTAGCCACGGTCGGGTTTGGCTACACCTTC,CASSLATVGFGYTF
-,-,TRBJ2-1,TRBV21-1,TGTGCCAGCAGGGGACAACGGACCTCCTACAATGAGCAGTTCTTC,CASRGQRTSYNEQFF
-,-,TRBJ1-5,TRBV29-1,TGCAGCGCTCGGGAGTCGGGCAATCAGCCCCAGCATTTT,CSARESGNQPQHF
-,TRBD2,TRBJ2-5,TRBV6-5,TGTGCCAGCAGTTACTCCGGACTAGCGGGGGGACAGACCCAGTACTTC,CASSYSGLAGGQTQYF
-,-,TRBJ2-3,TRBV7-6,TGTGCCAGCAGCTTAGCCCTATCCGGGTATACGCAGTATTTT,CASSLALSGYTQYF
-,TRBD1,TRBJ2-1,TRBV27,TGTGCCAGCAGCCCCGACAGGGCCCCTAGTTGGGGTGAGCAGTTCTTC,CASSPDRAPSWGEQFF
few,TRBD1,TRBJ2-7,TRBV5-1,TGCGCCAGCAGCTTCTCAGGGGGCCGGGACGAGCAGTACTTC,CASSFSGGRDEQYF
-,-,TRBJ1-1,TRBV5-1,TGCGCCAGCAGCTTTGTGAGGAACACTGAAGCTTTCTTT,CASSFVRNTEAFF
once,-,TRBJ2-5,TRBV29-1,TGCAGCGTTGCTGGGAGCGAGACCCAGTACTTC,CSVAGSETQYF